The 10 T cell receptor beta chains in this list originate from one sample, sequenced in a study of long-term antiretroviral therapy in people with HIV. At survey level, the immunoSEQ assay was run in its v3.0 version. The protocol was immunoSEQ multiplex PCR, while the TCRdb copy is restricted to in-frame clones and leaves out a portion. This sample has 30,000 to 40,000 clones, with roughly nine tenths found just once. The sample consisted of unsorted PBMCs, taken 1.1 years after starting antiretroviral therapy. Every receptor here comes from a man aged 18 to 35 with HIV.

The chain joins TRBV27 to TRBJ2-7; the match to TRBD1 covers 12 bases. The length of the CDR3 is 16 residues. The germline V gene encodes CDR1 MNHEY and CDR2 SMNVEV (reference sequence). The V gene end was trimmed by 3 bases and the J gene end by 4 bases; junction bases not matched to a gene: 7. In DNA, the CDR3 is TGTGCCAGCAGTTTCCTGGGACAGGGGGCAGGGTACGAGCAGTACTTC. This sequence encodes CASSFLGQGAGYEQYF.

The chain has TRBV19 and TRBJ1-5; no clear D. The germline V gene has CDR1 LNHDA and CDR2 SQIVND (reference sequence). The CDR3 is 14 residues long. V lost 2 bases and J 9 bases, leaving 14 bases between the germline ends. CDR3 loop: CASSITGSPWPQHF. DNA for the CDR3: TGTGCCAGTAGTATAACGGGCAGCCCCTGGCCCCAGCATTTT.

This clone was seen only once. The rearrangement uses TRBV20-1 and TRBJ1-2; D unclear. CDR1 is DFQATT and CDR2 is SNEGSKA in the germline V gene (reference sequence). The germline V and J ends were trimmed by 5 bases and 0 bases, with 4 bases remaining between them. The CDR3 totals 11 residues. The CDR3 bases are TGCAGTGCTGTATCTAACTATGGCTACACCTTC. Protein sequence: CSAVSNYGYTF.

The chain combines TRBV10-3 with TRBJ1-1, with TRBD1 identical over 7 bases. With 10 bases clipped from V and 1 base from J, the junction kept 6 bases outside the gene matches. CDR1 ENHRY and CDR2 SYGVKD come from the germline V gene. The CDR3 is made up of 13 amino acids. The CDR3 DNA reads TGTGCCACCAGGGAGGGGGCGAACACTGAAGCTTTCTTT. It is translated as CATREGANTEAFF.

The CDR3 nucleotides read TGTGCCAGCTCATCGACTAGCCCGGCCTACGAGCAGTACTTC. Translation gives CASSSTSPAYEQYF. This chain uses TRBV18 with TRBJ2-7, with TRBD2 matching 7 bases. The trim removed 5 bases at V and 2 bases at J, leaving 6 bases unmatched. The germline gives CDR1 KGHSH, CDR2 LQKENI. The CDR3 loop spans 14 amino acids.

This clone has only one observation. The chain carries TRBV19 and TRBJ2-2; D unresolved. Trimming removed 1 base at V and 2 bases at J, with 11 bases between. CDR3 size: 16 residues. Germline V gene sequence: CDR1 LNHDA, CDR2 SQIVND (reference sequence). This CDR3 reads CASSIGRMSNTGELFF. CDR3 nucleotide sequence: TGTGCCAGTAGTATAGGAAGAATGTCCAACACCGGGGAGCTGTTTTTT.

CDR3 in amino acids: CASSLGDSRDYEQYF. CDR3 nucleotides: TGCGCCAGCAGCTTAGGAGACAGCCGAGATTACGAGCAGTACTTC. The genes are TRBV5-1 and TRBJ2-7; D is possibly TRBD1 (5 bases). Trimming removed 2 bases from V and 4 bases from J, with 16 bases in between. The CDR3 is 15 residues long. Germline-derived CDR1 and CDR2 are SGHRS and YFSETQ.

This rearrangement joins TRBV7-9 to TRBJ1-5, with D perhaps matching TRBD1 (6 bases). Trimming pared 1 base from V and 0 bases from J, leaving 10 bases between. The CDR3 totals 16 residues. Germline V CDR1 and CDR2: SEHNR, FQNEAQ (reference sequence). The CDR3 sequence is CASSLGTDYSNQPQHF. The CDR3 coding sequence is TGTGCCAGCAGCTTAGGGACAGACTATAGCAATCAGCCCCAGCATTTT.

J is TRBJ2-5 and V is TRBV7-9; D is perhaps TRBD1 (6 bases). From germline, CDR1 is SEHNR and CDR2 FQNEAQ (reference sequence). This CDR3 spans 14 amino acids. Trimming shortened V by 1 base and J by 5 bases, and 11 bases separated the two germline ends. Written as DNA, the CDR3 is TGTGCCAGCAGCTTAGGGGGGCTGTCTGAGACCCAGTACTTC. It encodes CASSLGGLSETQYF.

The V call is TRBV6-4, the J call TRBJ1-5, with D maybe TRBD1 (5 bases). Trimming shortened V by 2 bases and J by 0 bases, and 17 bases separated the two germline ends. The germline gives CDR1 MRHNA, CDR2 SNTAGT. This CDR3 region has 18 residues. The CDR3 here is CASSDTWTRPYSNQPQHF. CDR3 sequence (DNA): TGTGCCAGCAGTGACACCTGGACAAGACCTTATAGCAATCAGCCCCAGCATTTT.